These T cell receptor beta chains were read from a single sample in a study of STAT3 mutations in large granular lymphocyte leukemia. Clones were read by immunoSEQ multiplex PCR, and TCRdb kept only the in-frame ones, dropping some. The sample carries 8,500 to 11,000 clones, about 85% recorded once. Sequenced: peripheral blood mononuclear cells. These receptors came from a man in his sixties with T-cell large granular lymphocyte leukemia. Some clones in this sample may be carry-over from other donors' samples. The CDR3 runs from the conserved cysteine through the conserved F or W. The D gene is left open where the match is weak. Clone size, where shown, is once, few, many, or a class for clones that have expanded.

clone_size | d_call | j_call | v_call | cdr3_aa | cdr3_nt
. | . | TRBJ2-6 | TRBV5-1 | CASDPSSGANVLTF | TGCGCCAGCGACCCGAGCTCTGGGGCCAACGTCCTGACTTTC
. | TRBD1 | TRBJ1-1 | TRBV7-8 | CASSSGDRVNTEAFF | TGTGCCAGCAGCTCAGGGGACAGGGTAAACACTGAAGCTTTCTTT
. | . | TRBJ2-4 | TRBV28 | CASRAPIAKNIQYF | TGTGCCAGCAGGGCCCCTATAGCCAAAAACATTCAGTACTTC
few | TRBD1 | TRBJ1-2 | TRBV5-1 | CASSRTGDGYTF | TGCGCCAGCAGCCGGACAGGGGATGGCTACACCTTC
. | TRBD1 | TRBJ2-1 | TRBV9 | CASSLGPGGAQNEQFF | TGTGCCAGCAGCCTGGGCCCAGGGGGCGCGCAAAATGAGCAGTTCTTC
. | . | TRBJ2-7 | TRBV2 | CASSEPFSPYEQYF | TGTGCCAGCAGTGAACCCTTTTCTCCCTACGAGCAGTACTTC
once | TRBD1 | TRBJ2-7 | TRBV19 | CASSMGTRTGGEQYF | TGTGCCAGTAGTATGGGCACCCGGACAGGCGGCGAGCAGTACTTC
. | . | TRBJ2-3 | TRBV28 | CASSLPTPGGSTDTQYF | TGTGCCAGCAGTTTACCCACTCCCGGAGGAAGCACAGATACGCAGTATTTT
. | . | TRBJ1-6 | TRBV7-9 | CASSPEGIYNSPLHF | TGTGCCAGCAGCCCAGAAGGAATCTATAATTCACCCCTCCACTTT
once | . | TRBJ2-5 | TRBV5-1 | CASSLGTFRETQYF | TGCGCCAGCAGCTTGGGGACGTTCCGAGAGACCCAGTACTTC
. | TRBD2 | TRBJ2-7 | TRBV27 | CASSLAGGQSVYEQYF | TGTGCCAGCAGTTTGGCGGGAGGACAAAGTGTCTACGAGCAGTACTTC
. | . | TRBJ2-7 | TRBV28 | CASRDPRRAYEQYF | TGTGCCAGCCGGGACCCCCGAAGGGCTTACGAGCAGTACTTC
. | . | TRBJ2-7 | TRBV4-3 | CASSQEGRDNYEQYF | TGCGCCAGCAGCCAAGAAGGTAGGGATAACTACGAGCAGTACTTC
. | TRBD2 | TRBJ2-1 | TRBV5-6 | CASSLARVSGRFDEQFF | TGTGCCAGCAGCTTGGCCAGGGTTAGCGGGAGATTCGATGAGCAGTTCTTC
. | . | TRBJ2-7 | TRBV6-6 | CASSYAASYEQYF | TGTGCCAGCAGTTACGCGGCTAGTTACGAGCAGTACTTC
once | . | TRBJ2-7 | TRBV11-3 | CASSGRTGEQYF | TGTGCCAGCAGCGGCCGTACAGGGGAGCAGTACTTC
. | TRBD2 | TRBJ2-5 | TRBV10-3 | CAISEGRGGETQYF | TGTGCCATCAGTGAGGGGCGGGGGGGAGAGACCCAGTACTTC
. | . | TRBJ2-1 | TRBV6-5 | CASSYRGLVFNEQFF | TGTGCCAGCAGTTACCGGGGACTGGTTTTCAATGAGCAGTTCTTC
. | . | TRBJ2-1 | TRBV10-1 | CASSEQENNEQFF | TGCGCCAGCAGTGAGCAGGAGAACAATGAGCAGTTCTTC
. | . | TRBJ2-1 | TRBV28 | CATTGMGYNEQFF | TGTGCCACCACCGGTATGGGCTACAATGAGCAGTTCTTC
. | . | TRBJ2-7 | TRBV14 | CASSQGASWEYEQYF | TGTGCCAGCAGCCAAGGGGCGTCATGGGAGTACGAGCAGTACTTC
. | . | TRBJ1-2 | TRBV27 | CATLGGADYGYTF | TGTGCTACCCTAGGGGGGGCAGACTATGGCTACACCTTC
. | TRBD2 | TRBJ2-7 | TRBV7-2 | CASSLGLAGDEQYF | TGTGCCAGCAGCTTGGGACTAGCGGGAGACGAGCAGTACTTC
. | . | TRBJ2-7 | TRBV6-1 | CASSESRQGGEQYF | TGTGCCAGCAGTGAAAGTAGACAGGGAGGCGAGCAGTACTTC
. | . | TRBJ2-7 | TRBV10-2 | CASRARGATIYEQYF | TGCGCCAGCAGGGCTCGGGGGGCGACCATTTACGAGCAGTACTTC
. | TRBD1 | TRBJ2-7 | TRBV29-1 | CSVEGQGAYEQYF | TGCAGCGTTGAAGGACAGGGGGCCTACGAGCAGTACTTC
. | . | TRBJ2-1 | TRBV18 | CASSPGRANEQFF | TGTGCCAGCTCACCGGGCCGGGCGAATGAGCAGTTCTTC
. | . | TRBJ1-1 | TRBV27 | CASSLSARNTEAFF | TGTGCCAGCAGTTTATCTGCGCGGAACACTGAAGCTTTCTTT
. | . | TRBJ2-3 | TRBV5-1 | CASSSLVGQSTDTQYF | TGCGCCAGCAGCTCCCTTGTAGGCCAGAGCACAGATACGCAGTATTTT
few | . | TRBJ2-1 | TRBV28 | CASSLRYNEQFF | TGTGCCAGCAGTTTACGGTACAATGAGCAGTTCTTC
. | . | TRBJ1-1 | TRBV5-1 | CASSLLGVGSEAFF | TGCGCCAGCAGCTTGTTAGGAGTGGGCTCTGAAGCTTTCTTT
. | . | TRBJ2-3 | TRBV15 | CATSRDLALFTDTQYF | TGTGCCACCAGCAGAGACCTGGCGCTGTTCACAGATACGCAGTATTTT
. | . | TRBJ1-4 | TRBV5-4 | CASSPGGTTNEKLFF | TGTGCCAGCAGCCCCGGCGGAACAACTAATGAAAAACTGTTTTTT
. | TRBD2 | TRBJ2-1 | TRBV5-1 | CASSLVLAGQNEQFF | TGCGCCAGCAGCTTGGTTCTAGCGGGACAGAATGAGCAGTTCTTC
. | . | TRBJ2-3 | TRBV18 | CASSLLDASTDTQYF | TGTGCCAGCTCACTCTTGGACGCTAGCACAGATACGCAGTATTTT
. | . | TRBJ1-1 | TRBV7-9 | CASSLQGGTEAFF | TGTGCCAGCAGCTTACAGGGTGGCACTGAAGCTTTCTTT
. | . | TRBJ2-7 | TRBV19 | CASSIVLADPYEQYF | TGTGCCAGTAGTATAGTATTAGCGGACCCCTACGAGCAGTACTTC
. | . | TRBJ1-2 | TRBV7-9 | CASSSNRGREGYGYTF | TGTGCCAGCAGCTCGAACCGGGGCAGGGAAGGATATGGCTACACCTTC
. | . | TRBJ2-3 | TRBV7-9 | CASSPPRRGTDTQYF | TGTGCCAGCAGCCCTCCTAGGAGGGGCACAGATACGCAGTATTTT
few | . | TRBJ2-5 | TRBV5-1 | CASSGGGFGRETQYF | TGCGCCAGCAGCGGCGGTGGGTTCGGTAGGGAGACCCAGTACTTC
. | TRBD1 | TRBJ1-2 | TRBV9 | CASGGGQPSYGYTF | TGTGCCAGCGGAGGGGGACAGCCGTCCTATGGCTACACCTTC
. | . | TRBJ2-7 | TRBV6-1 | CASKLAFNYEQYF | TGTGCCAGCAAGCTAGCGTTCAACTACGAGCAGTACTTC
. | . | TRBJ2-7 | TRBV7-2 | CASSLNRAEQYF | TGTGCCAGCAGCTTAAACAGGGCAGAGCAGTACTTC